This TCR beta chain appears in the sequencing data of a study of T cells in Graves' hyperthyroidism and ophthalmopathy (dated by TCRdb to about 2019). Study-wide context: Peripheral blood samples were taken at the time of initial diagnosis, prior to any treatment. To identify TCR V-J signatures that set the groups apart, the researchers used a discovery cohort of about a hundred patients, made up of 40 to 45 with Graves' ophthalmopathy and approximately 57 with stable Graves' hyperthyroidism. The paper describes TCR Vbeta CDR3 sequencing of roughly 130 peripheral blood samples, made up of 43 ophthalmopathy patients, approximately 76 hyperthyroidism patients and around 17 progressor patients. An independent validation cohort of 18 to 20 hyperthyroidism patients and 17 patients who later progressed to ophthalmopathy tested prospective prediction of ophthalmopathy. The 100 or so discovery patients were divided at random into training and test sets in a 7:3 ratio. In over five Graves' hyperthyroidism patients, the study also compared T-cell repertoires from thyroid tissue with T-cell repertoires from blood. Following sampling, methimazole starting at 30 mg daily was given to hyperthyroidism patients, and high-dose intravenous methylprednisolone was given to ophthalmopathy patients.

Study-wide conclusions, independent of this receptor: Blood samples also contained most of the expanded thyroid clonotypes (frequency above 0.001), which suggests that blood repertoires may reflect thyroid immune responses. Sample size was not statistically predetermined, and blinding of investigators to group allocation was not performed. A 13 V-J signature model separated ophthalmopathy from stable hyperthyroidism, with just over 85% sensitivity and roughly 84% specificity in cross-validation and 80%/75% in testing. In validation, the model predicted progression to ophthalmopathy with roughly 66% sensitivity and approximately 78% specificity, a median of roughly seven months before onset.

The V end loses 0 bases and the J end loses 4 bases, and a stretch of 13 bases separates them. For CDR1 and CDR2, the germline V gene lists SGDLS and YYNGEE. The CDR3 runs 16 amino acids, cysteine and phenylalanine included. Just the 48-base CDR3 DNA is kept, in frame starting at base 1. This clonotype has at least ten counts. Its specific antigen is unknown. No base qualities exist here, and no much larger clone lies one base off it. TCR beta CDR3 regions were amplified from RNA transcripts. The first round of RT-PCR for the TCR CDR3 was performed with the HTBI primer set and the Qiagen OneStep RT-PCR kit. The libraries were constructed in a second round of multiplex PCR and then size-selected and purified. The libraries were sequenced on an Illumina HiSeq2000 using paired-end 100 bp reads. The original pipeline was this. Raw data were processed with SOAPnuke, discarding reads with adapters, uncalled bases, mean Phred below 15, or no exact constant-primer or identifier match. COPE v1.2.5 was used to merge high-quality paired reads, and clonotypes were defined as unique nucleotide sequences. MiTCR v1.1 was used to align clonotypes to the IMGT TRBV, TRBD and TRBJ reference segments. The analysis was restricted to V-J combinations with a frequency above 0.0001, which together covered 99% to 99.2% of the repertoires. The TCS score was defined as the ratio of F50 (clonal expansion) to E x V (chaos), calculated using BLOSUM62-based TCRdist between CDR3 peptides within each V-J. Welch's t-statistics and random forest reduced some 510 V-J features to 13, which were used in a naive Bayes classifier (R e1071). TCRdb itself trimmed the public reads at Q25 with fastp, ran MiXCR and retained productive beta chains. For every CDR3 protein sequence, its rows merge into one entry that carries the most common genes and DNA. TCRdb, not the authors, supplied the V and J calls. Within this sample are roughly 250,000 distinct CDR3 sequences, with about 14% of them counted one time only. The biggest ten clones account for about an eighth of the sample.

Hyperthyroidism patients were newly diagnosed, with disease duration under 2 months, and aged 18 to 65 years. Patients with uncontrolled infections, other autoimmune diseases, pregnancy or lactation were excluded. Clinical symptoms, serum thyroxine and TRAb, thyroid ultrasound, and orbital computed tomography formed the basis for the diagnoses. Blood from progressor patients was drawn when they were first diagnosed with hyperthyroidism, before any ophthalmopathy symptoms appeared. PBMCs were isolated from roughly 10 ml of fresh peripheral blood by Ficoll-Paque density gradient centrifugation. Progressor patients were initially diagnosed with Graves' hyperthyroidism and developed ophthalmopathy during follow-up. Total RNA was extracted with Trizol reagent, and quality was checked on an Agilent 2100 Bioanalyzer.

The rearrangement combines TRBV9 with TRBJ2-2; TRBD2 is a possible D gene, resting on 5 matching bases. The sample taken for sequencing was blood. This clonotype was sampled from a woman in her forties with Graves' hyperthyroidism that later progressed to Graves' ophthalmopathy. The nucleotides are TGTGCCAGCAGCGTAGCGTCTAGCAGCCTCACCGGGGAGCTGTTTTTT. Translated, this gives CASSVASSSLTGELFF.